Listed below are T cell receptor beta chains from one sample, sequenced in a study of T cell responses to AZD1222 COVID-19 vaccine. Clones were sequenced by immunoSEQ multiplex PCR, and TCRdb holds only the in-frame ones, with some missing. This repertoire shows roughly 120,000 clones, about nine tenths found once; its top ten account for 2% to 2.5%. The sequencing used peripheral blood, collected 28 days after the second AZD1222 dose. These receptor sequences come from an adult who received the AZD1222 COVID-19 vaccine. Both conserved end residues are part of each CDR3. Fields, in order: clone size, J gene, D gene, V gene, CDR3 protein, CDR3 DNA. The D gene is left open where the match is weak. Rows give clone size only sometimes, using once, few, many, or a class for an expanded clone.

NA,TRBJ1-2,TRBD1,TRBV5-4,CASSSQGVGGYTF,TGTGCCAGCAGCTCACAGGGGGTAGGAGGCTACACCTTC
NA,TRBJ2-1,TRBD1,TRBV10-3,CAIRAEDRSYNEQFF,TGTGCCATCAGGGCAGAGGACAGGTCCTACAATGAGCAGTTCTTC
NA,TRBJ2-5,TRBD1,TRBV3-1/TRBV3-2,CASSRGQGGETQYF,TGTGCCAGCAGCCGCGGACAGGGGGGAGAGACCCAGTACTTC
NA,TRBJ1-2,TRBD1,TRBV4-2,CASSQEGQGDGYTF,TGTGCCAGCAGCCAAGAAGGACAGGGGGACGGCTACACCTTC
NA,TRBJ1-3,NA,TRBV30,CAWSEDSGNTIYF,TGTGCCTGGAGTGAGGACTCTGGAAACACCATATATTTT
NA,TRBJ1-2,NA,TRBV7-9,CASSHILEPDYGYTF,TGTGCCAGCAGTCACATCCTGGAGCCGGACTATGGCTACACCTTC
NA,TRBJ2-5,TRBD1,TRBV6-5,CASSPDRGRETQYF,TGTGCCAGCAGTCCAGACAGGGGGCGAGAGACCCAGTACTTC
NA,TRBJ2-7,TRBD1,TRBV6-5,CASSYRGQGSEQYF,TGTGCCAGCAGTTACAGGGGACAGGGGAGCGAGCAGTACTTC
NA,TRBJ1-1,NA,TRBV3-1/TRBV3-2,CASSQEVPNTEAFF,TGTGCCAGCAGCCAAGAAGTGCCGAACACTGAAGCTTTCTTT
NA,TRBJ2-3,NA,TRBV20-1,CSAMVDTQYF,TGCAGTGCTATGGTAGATACGCAGTATTTT
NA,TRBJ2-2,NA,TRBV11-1,CASSSMWGRIAGELFF,TGTGCCAGCAGCTCTATGTGGGGGAGGATAGCCGGGGAGCTGTTTTTT
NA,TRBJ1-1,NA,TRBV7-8,CASSQVGGSAFF,TGTGCCAGCAGCCAGGTGGGGGGATCGGCTTTCTTT
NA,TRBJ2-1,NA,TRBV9,CASSVARTMRQFF,TGTGCCAGCAGCGTAGCTCGGACAATGAGGCAGTTCTTC
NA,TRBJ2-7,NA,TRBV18,CASSPHRLDEQYF,TGTGCCAGCTCACCTCACAGGTTGGACGAGCAGTACTTC
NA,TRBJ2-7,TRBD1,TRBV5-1,CASSKTGQGVYEQYF,TGCGCCAGCAGCAAAACCGGACAGGGTGTGTACGAGCAGTACTTC
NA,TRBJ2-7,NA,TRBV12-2,CASRRDRREPYEQYF,TGTGCAAGTCGCCGAGATAGGAGGGAACCCTACGAGCAGTACTTC
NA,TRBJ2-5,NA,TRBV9,CASSRGQETQYF,TGTGCCAGCAGCAGGGGCCAAGAGACCCAGTACTTC
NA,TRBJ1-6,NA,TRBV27,CASSFVGPYSPLHF,TGTGCCAGCAGTTTTGTGGGACCATATTCACCCCTCCACTTT
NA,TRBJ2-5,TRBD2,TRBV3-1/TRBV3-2,CASSQSGGAGKTQYF,TGTGCCAGCAGCCAAAGCGGGGGGGCCGGAAAGACCCAGTACTTC
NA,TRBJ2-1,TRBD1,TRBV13,CASGSGQNNEQFF,TGTGCCAGCGGTTCGGGACAGAACAATGAGCAGTTCTTC
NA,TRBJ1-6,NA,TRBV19,CASSIFGTNSPLHF,TGTGCCAGTAGTATATTCGGGACGAATTCACCCCTCCACTTT
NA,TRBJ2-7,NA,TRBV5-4,CASSFTPYEQYF,TGTGCCAGCAGCTTTACCCCCTACGAGCAGTACTTC
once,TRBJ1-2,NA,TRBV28,CASSDSYYGYTF,TGTGCCAGCAGTGACAGCTACTATGGCTACACCTTC
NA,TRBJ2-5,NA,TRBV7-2,CASSLQVAQETQYF,TGTGCCAGCAGCTTACAGGTAGCCCAAGAGACCCAGTACTTC
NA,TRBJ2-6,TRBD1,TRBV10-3,CAISAGTGLSGANVLTF,TGTGCCATCAGTGCCGGGACAGGACTTTCTGGGGCCAACGTCCTGACTTTC
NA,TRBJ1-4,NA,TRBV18,CASSPTTLEVEKLFF,TGTGCCAGCTCACCAACTACCTTGGAGGTGGAAAAACTGTTTTTT
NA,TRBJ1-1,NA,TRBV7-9,CASSLAPMNTEAFF,TGTGCCAGCAGCTTAGCCCCCATGAACACTGAAGCTTTCTTT
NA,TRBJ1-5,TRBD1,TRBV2,CASSQGAISNQPQHF,TGTGCCAGCAGCCAGGGGGCAATTAGCAATCAGCCCCAGCATTTT
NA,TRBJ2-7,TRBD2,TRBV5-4,CASSIKGGLAGLQYEQYF,TGTGCCAGCAGCATAAAGGGGGGACTAGCGGGGCTCCAATACGAGCAGTACTTC
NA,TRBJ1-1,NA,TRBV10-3,CAISYRVGIVFF,TGTGCCATCAGTTACAGGGTTGGGATCGTTTTCTTT
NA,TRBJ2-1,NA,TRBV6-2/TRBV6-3,CASSYSVGRTEYNEQFF,TGTGCCAGCAGTTACTCGGTTGGAAGGACAGAGTACAATGAGCAGTTCTTC
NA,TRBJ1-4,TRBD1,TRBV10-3,CAISDRVEYEKLFF,TGTGCCATCAGCGACAGGGTGGAATATGAAAAACTGTTTTTT
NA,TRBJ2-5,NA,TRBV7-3,CASSPTGPGETQYF,TGTGCCAGCAGCCCTACGGGGCCGGGCGAGACCCAGTACTTC
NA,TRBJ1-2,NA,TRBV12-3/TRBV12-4,CASSNRVNYGYTF,TGTGCCAGTTCCAACAGGGTCAACTATGGCTACACCTTC
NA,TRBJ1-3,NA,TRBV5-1,CASSLAYSGNTIYF,TGCGCCAGCAGCTTGGCCTACTCTGGAAACACCATATATTTT
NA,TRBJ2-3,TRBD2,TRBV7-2,CASSFNPGTSPDTQYF,TGTGCCAGCAGCTTCAACCCCGGGACTAGTCCAGATACGCAGTATTTT
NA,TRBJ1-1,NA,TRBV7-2,CASSFQVGTEAFF,TGTGCCAGCAGCTTTCAGGTGGGCACTGAAGCTTTCTTT
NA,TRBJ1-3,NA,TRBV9,CASSVDRTSGNTIYF,TGTGCCAGCAGCGTTGATAGGACCTCTGGAAACACCATATATTTT
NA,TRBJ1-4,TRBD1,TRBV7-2,CASTDSGTGAEKLFF,TGTGCCAGCACCGACTCCGGGACAGGGGCTGAAAAACTGTTTTTT
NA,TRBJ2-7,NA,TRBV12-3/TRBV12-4,CASSLQGWEQYF,TGTGCCAGCAGTTTACAGGGGTGGGAGCAGTACTTC
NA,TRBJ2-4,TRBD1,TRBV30,CAWSATGTGGFIQYF,TGTGCCTGGAGCGCAACCGGGACAGGGGGATTCATTCAGTACTTC
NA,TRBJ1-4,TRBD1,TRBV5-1,CASSSPGGDNEKLFF,TGCGCCAGCAGCTCCCCAGGGGGGGATAATGAAAAACTGTTTTTT
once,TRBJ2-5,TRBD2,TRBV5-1,CASSSWGLAGPETQYF,TGCGCCAGCAGCTCCTGGGGACTAGCGGGTCCAGAGACCCAGTACTTC
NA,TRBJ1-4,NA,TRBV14,CASSRGAGEKLFF,TGTGCCAGCAGCCGGGGGGCAGGGGAAAAACTGTTTTTT
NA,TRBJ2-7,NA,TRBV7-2,CASSSRGRYEQYF,TGTGCCAGCAGCTCCAGGGGGAGGTACGAGCAGTACTTC
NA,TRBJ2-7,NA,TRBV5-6,CASSLRGVGSYEQYF,TGTGCCAGCAGCCTGAGGGGGGTAGGCTCCTACGAGCAGTACTTC
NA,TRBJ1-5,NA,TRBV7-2,CASSLRRGSDQPQHF,TGTGCCAGCAGCTTACGCAGGGGATCGGATCAGCCCCAGCATTTT
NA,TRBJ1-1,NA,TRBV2,CASRTVFEAFF,TGTGCCAGCAGGACGGTATTTGAAGCTTTCTTT
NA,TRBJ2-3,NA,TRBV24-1,CATSDDAPIGLYYF,TGTGCCACCAGTGATGACGCGCCCATCGGGTTATATTATTTT
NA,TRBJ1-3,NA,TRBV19,CASSIMAGSGNTIYF,TGTGCCAGTAGTATAATGGCTGGCTCTGGAAACACCATATATTTT